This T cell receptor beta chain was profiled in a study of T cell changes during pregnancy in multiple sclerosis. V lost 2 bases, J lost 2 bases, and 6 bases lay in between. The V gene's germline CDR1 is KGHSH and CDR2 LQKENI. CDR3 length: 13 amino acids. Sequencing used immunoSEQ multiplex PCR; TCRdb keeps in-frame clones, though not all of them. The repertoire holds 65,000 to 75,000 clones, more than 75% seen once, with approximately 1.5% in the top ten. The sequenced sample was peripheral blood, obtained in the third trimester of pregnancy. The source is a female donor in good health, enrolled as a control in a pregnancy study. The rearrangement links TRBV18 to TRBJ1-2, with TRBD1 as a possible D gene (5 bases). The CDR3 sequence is CASSPDRNYGYTF. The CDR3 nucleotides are TGTGCCAGCTCACCAGACAGAAACTATGGCTACACCTTC.